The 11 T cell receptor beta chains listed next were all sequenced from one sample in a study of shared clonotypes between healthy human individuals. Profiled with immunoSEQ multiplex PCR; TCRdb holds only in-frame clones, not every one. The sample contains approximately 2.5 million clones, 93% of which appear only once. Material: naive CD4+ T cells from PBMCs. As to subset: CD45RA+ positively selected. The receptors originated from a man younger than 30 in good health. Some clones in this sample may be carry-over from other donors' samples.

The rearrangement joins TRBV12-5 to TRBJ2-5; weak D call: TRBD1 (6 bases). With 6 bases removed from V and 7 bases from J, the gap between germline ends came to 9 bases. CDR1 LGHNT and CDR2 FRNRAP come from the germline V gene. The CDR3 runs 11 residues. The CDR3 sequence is CASGRGGTQYF. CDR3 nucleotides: TGTGCTAGTGGACGAGGGGGGACCCAGTACTTC.

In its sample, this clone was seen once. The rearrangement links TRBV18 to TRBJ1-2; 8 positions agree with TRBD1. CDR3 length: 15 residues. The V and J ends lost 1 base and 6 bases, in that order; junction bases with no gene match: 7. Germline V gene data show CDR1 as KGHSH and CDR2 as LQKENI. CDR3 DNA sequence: TGTGCCAGCTCACCACTAACAAACAGGGGGGATGGCTACACCTTC. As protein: CASSPLTNRGDGYTF. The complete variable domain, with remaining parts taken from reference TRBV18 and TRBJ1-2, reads NAGVMQNPRHLVRRRGQEARLRCSPMKGHSHVYWYRQLPEEGLKFMVYLQKENIIDESGMPKERFSAEFPKEGPSILRIQQVVRGDSAAYFCASSPLTNRGDGYTFGSGTRLTVV.

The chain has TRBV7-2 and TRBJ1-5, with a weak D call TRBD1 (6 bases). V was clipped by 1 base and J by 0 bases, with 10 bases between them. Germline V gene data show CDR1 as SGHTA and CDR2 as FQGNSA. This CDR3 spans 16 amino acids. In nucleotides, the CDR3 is TGTGCCAGCAGCTTAGGGACAGCTAATAGCAATCAGCCCCAGCATTTT. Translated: CASSLGTANSNQPQHF. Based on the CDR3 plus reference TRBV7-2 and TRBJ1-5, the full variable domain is GAGVSQSPSNKVTEKGKDVELRCDPISGHTALYWYRQSLGQGLEFLIYFQGNSAPDKSGLPSDRFSAERTGGSVSTLTIQRTQQEDSAVYLCASSLGTANSNQPQHFGDGTRLSIL.

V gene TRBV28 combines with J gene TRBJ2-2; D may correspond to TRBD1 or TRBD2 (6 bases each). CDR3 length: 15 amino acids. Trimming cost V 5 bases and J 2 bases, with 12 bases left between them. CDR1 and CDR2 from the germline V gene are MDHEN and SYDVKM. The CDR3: CASSRGAPNTGELFF. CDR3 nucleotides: TGTGCCAGCAGTAGGGGGGCACCCAACACCGGGGAGCTGTTTTTT. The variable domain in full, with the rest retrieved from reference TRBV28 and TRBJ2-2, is DVKVTQSSRYLVKRTGEKVFLECVQDMDHENMFWYRQDPGLGLRLIYFSYDVKMKEKGDIPEGYSVSREKKERFSLILESASTNQTSMYLCASSRGAPNTGELFFGEGSRLTVL.

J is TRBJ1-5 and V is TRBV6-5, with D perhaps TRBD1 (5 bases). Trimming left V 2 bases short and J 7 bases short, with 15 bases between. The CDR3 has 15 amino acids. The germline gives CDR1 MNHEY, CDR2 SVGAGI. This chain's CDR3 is CASSYQGEAGQPQHF. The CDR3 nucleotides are TGTGCCAGCAGTTACCAGGGAGAAGCAGGACAGCCCCAGCATTTT.

CDR3 residues: CASSPVVTGELFF. CDR3 coding DNA: TGTGCCAGCAGCCCCGTGGTCACCGGGGAGCTGTTTTTT. This sequence joins TRBV6-5 and TRBJ2-2; D uncertain. In germline, CDR1 is MNHEY, CDR2 SVGAGI. The CDR3 sequence is 13 residues long. V was clipped by 6 bases and J by 4 bases, with 9 bases between them.

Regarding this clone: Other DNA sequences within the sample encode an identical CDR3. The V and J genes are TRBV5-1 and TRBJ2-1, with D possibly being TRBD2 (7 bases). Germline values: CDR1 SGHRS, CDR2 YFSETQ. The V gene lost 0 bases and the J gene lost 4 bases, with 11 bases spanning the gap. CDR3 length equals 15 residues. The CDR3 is CASSLGGRGYNEQFF. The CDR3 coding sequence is TGCGCCAGCAGCTTGGGTGGGAGGGGGTACAATGAGCAGTTCTTC.

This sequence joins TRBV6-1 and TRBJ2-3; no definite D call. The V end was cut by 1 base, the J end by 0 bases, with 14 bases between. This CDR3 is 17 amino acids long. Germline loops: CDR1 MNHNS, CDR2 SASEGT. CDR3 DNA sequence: TGTGCCAGCAGTGAAGGGGGAACTGCGCTTAGCACAGATACGCAGTATTTT. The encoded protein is CASSEGGTALSTDTQYF.

This CDR3 is CASSQIPGTYNEQFF. CDR3 DNA: TGTGCCAGCAGTCAAATACCCGGGACTTACAATGAGCAGTTCTTC. V and J are TRBV28 and TRBJ2-1; maybe TRBD2 (6 bases). The ends were cut back, 5 bases at V and 4 bases at J, with 15 bases in the middle. Germline V lookup: CDR1 MDHEN, CDR2 SYDVKM. The CDR3 contains 15 residues.

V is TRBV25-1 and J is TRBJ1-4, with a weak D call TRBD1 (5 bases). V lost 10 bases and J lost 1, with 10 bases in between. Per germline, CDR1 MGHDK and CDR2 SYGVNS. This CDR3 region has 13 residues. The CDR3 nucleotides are TGTGCCACCATGAGGGGAACTAATGAAAAACTGTTTTTT. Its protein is CATMRGTNEKLFF.

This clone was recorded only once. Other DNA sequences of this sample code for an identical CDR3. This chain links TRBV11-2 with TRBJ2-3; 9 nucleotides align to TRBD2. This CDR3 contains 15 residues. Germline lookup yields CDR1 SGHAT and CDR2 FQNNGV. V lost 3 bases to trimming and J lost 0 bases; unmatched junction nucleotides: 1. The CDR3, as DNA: TGTGCCAGCAGCTTGGCGGGAGGGAGCACAGATACGCAGTATTTT. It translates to CASSLAGGSTDTQYF.